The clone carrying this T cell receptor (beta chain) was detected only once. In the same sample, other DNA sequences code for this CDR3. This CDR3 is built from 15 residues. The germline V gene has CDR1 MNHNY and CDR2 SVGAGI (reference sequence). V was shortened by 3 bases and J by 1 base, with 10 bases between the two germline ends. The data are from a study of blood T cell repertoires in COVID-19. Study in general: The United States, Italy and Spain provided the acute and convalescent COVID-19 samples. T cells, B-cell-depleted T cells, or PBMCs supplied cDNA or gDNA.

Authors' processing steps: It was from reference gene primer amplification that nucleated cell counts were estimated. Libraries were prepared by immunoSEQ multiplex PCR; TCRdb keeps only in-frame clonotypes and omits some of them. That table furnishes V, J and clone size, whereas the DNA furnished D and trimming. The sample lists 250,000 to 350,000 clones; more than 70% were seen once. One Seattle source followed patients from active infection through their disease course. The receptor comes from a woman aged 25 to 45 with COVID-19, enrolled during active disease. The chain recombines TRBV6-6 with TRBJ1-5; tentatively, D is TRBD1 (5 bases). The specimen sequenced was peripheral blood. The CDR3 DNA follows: TGTGCCAGCAGTTATTCGGGGGGGAGCAATCAGCCCCAGCATTTT. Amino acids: CASSYSGGSNQPQHF.